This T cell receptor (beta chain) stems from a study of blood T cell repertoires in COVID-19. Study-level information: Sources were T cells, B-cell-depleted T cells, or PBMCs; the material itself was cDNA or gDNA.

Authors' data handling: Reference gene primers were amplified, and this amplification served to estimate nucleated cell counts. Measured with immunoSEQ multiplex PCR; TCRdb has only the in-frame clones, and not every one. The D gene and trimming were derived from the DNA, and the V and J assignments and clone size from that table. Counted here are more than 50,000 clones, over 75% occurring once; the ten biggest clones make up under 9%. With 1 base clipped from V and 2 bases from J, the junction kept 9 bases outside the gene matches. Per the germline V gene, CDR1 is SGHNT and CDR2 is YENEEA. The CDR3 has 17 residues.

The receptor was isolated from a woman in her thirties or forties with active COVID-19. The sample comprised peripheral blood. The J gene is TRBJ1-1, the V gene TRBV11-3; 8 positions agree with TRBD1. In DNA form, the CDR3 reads TGTGCCAGCAGCTTAGCCCCCCAGGGGGCGGCAAACACTGAAGCTTTCTTT. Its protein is CASSLAPQGAANTEAFF.